This TCR beta chain is from a study of control samples from healthy donors and cancer patients (TCRdb year 2020). Based on the germline V gene (reference sequence), the CDR1 and CDR2 sequences are LNHDA and SQIVND. There are 15 amino acids in the CDR3, from cysteine to phenylalanine inclusive. The entry retains the CDR3 DNA only, 45 bases that are in frame from base 1. The junction carries 16 bases between V and J, which are trimmed by 6 bases and 7 bases respectively. Library construction relied on the immunoSEQ multiplex PCR assay. TCRdb's version of the immuneACCESS table is confined to in-frame rearrangements and falls short of the full clone set. An unresolved V gene accounts for under half of the shortfall where checked; the remainder is of unknown origin. This sample has some 130,000 clones in its table, and approximately 92% of those were observed once. The ten biggest clones cover roughly 1.9% of the sample.

With regard to this clone: Its recognized antigen is unknown. Base qualities are not recorded, but no much larger clone differs from it by a single base.

The V and J segments used are TRBV19 and TRBJ1-6; TRBD1 is possibly the D segment (6 matching bases). Sequenced sample: blood. The receptor was isolated from a woman between 50 and 59 years old in good health. The CDR3 protein sequence reads: CASRLSGGRNSPLHF. The DNA sequence reads TGTGCCAGTAGACTGTCCGGGGGGCGGAATTCACCCCTCCACTTT.